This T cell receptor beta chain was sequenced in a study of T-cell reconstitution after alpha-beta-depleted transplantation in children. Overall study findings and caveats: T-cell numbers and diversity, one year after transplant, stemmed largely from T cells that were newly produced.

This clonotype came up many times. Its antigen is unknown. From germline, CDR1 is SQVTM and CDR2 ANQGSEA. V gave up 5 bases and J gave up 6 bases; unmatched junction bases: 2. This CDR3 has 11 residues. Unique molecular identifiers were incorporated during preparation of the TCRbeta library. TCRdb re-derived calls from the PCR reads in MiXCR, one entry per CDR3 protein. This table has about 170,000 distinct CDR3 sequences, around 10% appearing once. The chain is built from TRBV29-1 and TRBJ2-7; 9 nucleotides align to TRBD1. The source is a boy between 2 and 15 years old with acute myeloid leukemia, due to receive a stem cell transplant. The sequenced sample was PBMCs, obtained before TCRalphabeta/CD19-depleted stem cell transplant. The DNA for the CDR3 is TGCAGCGTTACGGGACAGGGCGAGCAGTACTTC. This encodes CSVTGQGEQYF.